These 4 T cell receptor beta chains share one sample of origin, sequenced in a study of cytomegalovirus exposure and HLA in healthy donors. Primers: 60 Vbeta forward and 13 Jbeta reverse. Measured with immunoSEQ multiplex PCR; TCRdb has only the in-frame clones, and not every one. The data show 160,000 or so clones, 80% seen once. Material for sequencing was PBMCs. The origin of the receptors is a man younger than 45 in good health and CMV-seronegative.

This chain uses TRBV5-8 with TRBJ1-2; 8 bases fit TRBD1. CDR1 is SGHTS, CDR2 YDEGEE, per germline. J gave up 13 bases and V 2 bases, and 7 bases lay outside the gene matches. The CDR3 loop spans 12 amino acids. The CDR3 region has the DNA TGTGCCAGCAGCTTATTCCAGGGGGCCGGCACCTTC. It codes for CASSLFQGAGTF. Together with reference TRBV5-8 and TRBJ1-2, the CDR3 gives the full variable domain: EAGVTQSPTHLIKTRGQQATLRCSPISGHTSVYWYQQALGLGLQFLLWYDEGEERNRGNFPPRFSGRQFPNYSSELNVNALELEDSALYLCASSLFQGAGTFGSGTRLTVV.

The CDR3 region has the DNA TGTGCCTGGAACGAAGGGACAGTTAACTTATACGAGCAGTACTTC. The encoded protein is CAWNEGTVNLYEQYF. The rearrangement joins TRBV30 to TRBJ2-7; TRBD1 aligns across 7 bases. CDR3 length equals 15 residues. V lost 4 bases and J lost 4; bases outside the gene matches: 13. The germline CDR1 and CDR2 sequences are GTSNPN and SVGIG (reference sequence).

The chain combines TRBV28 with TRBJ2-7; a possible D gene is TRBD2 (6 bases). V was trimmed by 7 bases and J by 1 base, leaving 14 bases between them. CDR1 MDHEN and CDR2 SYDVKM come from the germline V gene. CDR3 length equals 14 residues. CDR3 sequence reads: CASTSLAISYEQYF. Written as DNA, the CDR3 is TGTGCCAGCACTTCCCTAGCGATTTCCTACGAGCAGTACTTC.

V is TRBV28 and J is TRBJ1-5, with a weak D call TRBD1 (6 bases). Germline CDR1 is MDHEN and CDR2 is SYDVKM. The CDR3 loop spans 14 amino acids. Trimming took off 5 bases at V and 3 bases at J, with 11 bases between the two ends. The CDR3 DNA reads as TGTGCCAGCAGTCTTACAGGGAACAATCAGCCCCAGCATTTT. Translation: CASSLTGNNQPQHF.